The 21 T cell receptor beta chains below were found in one sample sequenced in a study of blood T cell repertoires in COVID-19. Method: immunoSEQ multiplex PCR; TCRdb's copy keeps in-frame clones and lacks some. The table lists about 200,000 clones, around 80% of them singletons. The source material was peripheral blood. Source of these receptors: a man aged 60 to 69 with acute or convalescent COVID-19.

The chain links TRBV19 to TRBJ1-1, with 7 bases matching TRBD1. V shed 4 bases and J 2 bases; nucleotides not matched to a gene: 13. Looked up from germline, CDR1 is LNHDA and CDR2 is SQIVND (reference sequence). The CDR3 length is 17 residues. The CDR3 loop is CASSRATGDSRNTEAFF. The CDR3 DNA is TGTGCCAGTAGTAGAGCCACAGGGGACAGTAGAAACACTGAAGCTTTCTTT. The full variable domain, in which reference TRBV19 and TRBJ1-1 provide the parts outside the CDR3, is DGGITQSPKYLFRKEGQNVTLSCEQNLNHDAMYWYRQDPGQGLRLIYYSQIVNDFQKGDIAEGYSVSREKKESFPLTVTSAQKNPTAFYLCASSRATGDSRNTEAFFGQGTRLTVV.

This chain joins TRBV5-4 and TRBJ2-7; D unclear. V was trimmed by 0 bases and J by 2 bases, leaving 9 bases between them. Per the germline V gene, CDR1 is SGHNT and CDR2 is YYREEE (reference sequence). The CDR3 has 14 amino acids. This CDR3 reads CASSLVWAPYEQYF. The CDR3 DNA reads TGTGCCAGCAGCTTGGTTTGGGCCCCCTACGAGCAGTACTTC.

With respect to this clone: The same CDR3 also results from other DNA sequences found in this sample. The chain is built from TRBV9 and TRBJ1-6; D gene uncertain. Germline CDR1 reads SGDLS; CDR2 reads YYNGEE. The V and J ends lost 0 bases and 0 bases respectively, with 4 bases between them. The CDR3 spans 15 residues. The chain's CDR3 is CASSVGSSYNSPLHF. Written as DNA, the CDR3 is TGTGCCAGCAGCGTAGGGAGCTCCTATAATTCACCCCTCCACTTT.

The chain couples TRBV2 to TRBJ1-5; D is undetermined. The CDR3 has 15 residues. V lost 3 bases, J lost 2 bases, and 11 bases lay in between. Germline assignment: CDR1 SNHLY and CDR2 FYNNEI. The CDR3 DNA follows: TGTGCCAGCAGTGACAGGCGCAAGGGCAATCAGCCCCAGCATTTT. It specifies CASSDRRKGNQPQHF.

In nucleotides, the CDR3 is TGTGCCAGCAGCTTAGGGCCTTCTTCCTACAATGAGCAGTTCTTC. This gives the protein CASSLGPSSYNEQFF. The V call is TRBV11-3, the J call TRBJ2-1; the D is unclear. The germline gives CDR1 SGHNT, CDR2 YENEEA. CDR3 length: 15 amino acids. Trimming shortened V by 1 base and J by 1 base, and 8 bases separated the two germline ends.

The chain couples TRBV6-5 to TRBJ2-3; 7 bases are shared with TRBD2. The CDR3 spans 15 residues. Trimming took 0 bases from V and 4 from J; bases not matched to a gene: 4. Germline V CDR1 and CDR2: MNHEY, SVGAGI. CDR3 loop: CASSYSSGAADTQYF. In DNA, the CDR3 is TGTGCCAGCAGTTACTCAAGCGGGGCGGCAGATACGCAGTATTTT.

This chain joins TRBV19 and TRBJ1-5; D is ambiguous. Germline lookup yields CDR1 LNHDA and CDR2 SQIVND (reference sequence). The germline V and J ends were trimmed by 3 bases and 6 bases, with 6 bases remaining between them. The CDR3 consists of 12 residues. The CDR3 sequence: CASSMGGQPQHF. CDR3 sequence (DNA): TGTGCCAGTAGTATGGGAGGTCAGCCCCAGCATTTT. Full variable domain (rest looked up from reference TRBV19 and TRBJ1-5): DGGITQSPKYLFRKEGQNVTLSCEQNLNHDAMYWYRQDPGQGLRLIYYSQIVNDFQKGDIAEGYSVSREKKESFPLTVTSAQKNPTAFYLCASSMGGQPQHFGDGTRLSIL.

V usage is TRBV7-3 and J usage is TRBJ2-1; 13 bases fit TRBD2. Trimming removed 5 bases from V and 9 bases from J; junction bases left unmatched: 7. The CDR3 has 15 amino acids. Germline values: CDR1 SGHTA, CDR2 FQGTGA. CDR3 DNA sequence: TGTGCCAGCAGCCTAGGACTAGCGGGGGTGGGTGAGCAGTTCTTC. Its translation is CASSLGLAGVGEQFF.

V and J are TRBV5-4 and TRBJ1-2; D not resolved. CDR1 SGHNT and CDR2 YYREEE come from the germline V gene (reference sequence). V was shortened by 2 bases and J by 3 bases, with 11 bases between the two germline ends. This CDR3 has 14 residues. The CDR3 nucleotides are TGTGCCAGCAGCTTAGTTGAACAGCACTATGGCTACACCTTC. Translated: CASSLVEQHYGYTF.

The gene calls are TRBV27 and TRBJ1-5, with D possibly being TRBD1 (6 bases). Germline V gene lookup returns CDR1 MNHEY and CDR2 SMNVEV (reference sequence). The length of the CDR3 is 14 residues. Trimming shortened V by 5 bases and J by 7 bases, and 15 bases separated the two germline ends. CDR3 DNA sequence: TGTGCCAGCAGTCCCCGACAGGCGCGGCAGCCCCAGCATTTT. It encodes CASSPRQARQPQHF.

The chain combines TRBV7-3 with TRBJ2-2; the D is unclear. This CDR3 is built from 16 residues. Looked up from germline, CDR1 is SGHTA and CDR2 is FQGTGA. With 4 bases removed from V and 2 bases from J, the gap between germline ends came to 14 bases. CDR3 amino acids: CASSSGEPINTGELFF. The CDR3 bases are TGTGCCAGCAGCTCAGGCGAACCCATCAACACCGGGGAGCTGTTTTTT.

This chain joins TRBV7-3 and TRBJ2-1, with TRBD2 identical over 10 bases. The CDR3 spans 15 residues. V shed 8 bases and J 4 bases; nucleotides not matched to a gene: 8. Germline CDR1 SGHTA, CDR2 FQGTGA. DNA of the CDR3: TGTGCCAGCGGTCAGACTAGCGGGCTGTACAATGAGCAGTTCTTC. As protein: CASGQTSGLYNEQFF.

V and J are TRBV10-1 and TRBJ2-7; 12 bases map to TRBD2. This CDR3 has 15 residues. J was trimmed by 7 bases and V by 2 bases; bases with no gene match: 6. Per germline, CDR1 WNHNN and CDR2 SYGVQD (reference sequence). The CDR3 loop reads CASSELTSGSSEQYF. The DNA of the CDR3 is TGCGCCAGCAGTGAGCTGACTAGCGGGAGTTCGGAGCAGTACTTC.

The chain joins TRBV19 to TRBJ1-1; no definite D call. The CDR3 is made up of 15 amino acids. V was cut by 7 bases and J by 0 bases, with 15 bases left in between. CDR1 is LNHDA and CDR2 is SQIVND in the germline V gene (reference sequence). CDR3 protein: CASTKVYGMNTEAFF. The CDR3 DNA reads as TGTGCCAGTACTAAAGTCTACGGGATGAACACTGAAGCTTTCTTT.

V usage is TRBV13 and J usage is TRBJ1-2; 7 nucleotides align to TRBD1. The germline gives CDR1 PRHDT, CDR2 FYEKMQ (reference sequence). The CDR3 is 15 residues long. The ends lost 2 bases at V and 5 bases at J; junction bases unmatched: 8. The CDR3 DNA is TGTGCCAGCAGCTTAATAGGGGGCTCCAGGTATGGCTACACCTTC. Its protein is CASSLIGGSRYGYTF.

The chain carries TRBV11-3 and TRBJ2-3, with 10 bases aligning to TRBD1. Looked up from germline, CDR1 is SGHNT and CDR2 is YENEEA. The CDR3 has 17 amino acids. The V and J ends lost 4 bases and 1 base, in that order; junction bases with no gene match: 8. The CDR3 bases are TGTGCCAGCAGCTCCGACGAAGGACAGGGGGGCACAGATACGCAGTATTTT. It codes for CASSSDEGQGGTDTQYF.

The gene calls are TRBV3-1 (or the pseudogene TRBV3-2) and TRBJ2-7; D gene ambiguous. Germline CDR1 reads LGHDT; CDR2 reads YNNKEL (reference sequence). V dropped 1 base and J dropped 6 bases, with 4 bases sitting between them. The CDR3 runs 11 residues. The CDR3 coding sequence is TGTGCCAGCAGCCAAGTATCCGAGCAGTACTTC. It codes for CASSQVSEQYF.

The chain combines TRBV6-6 with TRBJ2-1, with 8 bases that match TRBD2. V lost 4 bases and J lost 2; bases outside the gene matches: 7. Looked up from germline, CDR1 is MNHNY and CDR2 is SVGAGI (reference sequence). The CDR3 spans 16 residues. CDR3 coding DNA: TGTGCCAGCAGTTCGGGGGGGGCAGTTCCCTACAATGAGCAGTTCTTC. Its translation: CASSSGGAVPYNEQFF.

This chain links TRBV9 with TRBJ2-3; D uncertain. The CDR3 is made up of 15 amino acids. Trimming stripped 0 bases from V and 8 bases from J, with 16 bases between. In germline, CDR1 is SGDLS, CDR2 YYNGEE. CDR3 coding DNA: TGTGCCAGCAGCGTAGCTGGTACTTCCCCAGGTACGCAGTATTTT. Its protein is CASSVAGTSPGTQYF.

This clone was counted a few times. The CDR3 DNA is TGTGCCTGGAGTGTAATCCCCGGTGGCAATCAGCCCCAGCATTTT. Encoded protein: CAWSVIPGGNQPQHF. This chain connects TRBV30 to TRBJ1-5; no clear D gene. V lost 0 bases and J 2 bases, leaving 11 bases between the germline ends. Germline CDR1 is GTSNPN and CDR2 is SVGIG (reference sequence). The CDR3 is 15 residues long.

This sequence joins TRBV2 and TRBJ2-3; maybe TRBD2 (6 bases). V was cut by 7 bases and J by 3 bases, with 11 bases left in between. CDR3 length: 13 residues. The germline CDR1 and CDR2 sequences are SNHLY and FYNNEI. This CDR3 reads CASKGLATDTQYF. The CDR3 DNA follows: TGTGCCAGCAAGGGGCTAGCGACAGATACGCAGTATTTT.